These T cell receptor beta chains were read from a single sample in a study of beta chain features in type 1 diabetes. Produced via immunoSEQ multiplex PCR; TCRdb's table is partial and in-frame only. The sample holds approximately 170,000 clones, around 8% seen once. Sequencing input: central memory CD4+ T cells from blood. The receptors derive from a woman aged 35 to 49 with type 1 diabetes. CDR3s include the opening cysteine and the closing phenylalanine or tryptophan. The D gene is left open where the match is weak. Part of the rows lack a size; the others show once, few, many or a class for expanded clones.

d_gene: TRBD1
abundance: few
v_gene: TRBV4-3
j_gene: TRBJ2-2
CDR3nt: TGCGCCAGCAGCCAAGAAGGGGACAGGGGCTCCGGGGAGCTGTTTTTT
CDR3aa: CASSQEGDRGSGELFF

d_gene: .
abundance: .
v_gene: TRBV28
j_gene: TRBJ2-7
CDR3nt: TGTGCCAGCAGTTTTACGGTTTATCAGTACTTC
CDR3aa: CASSFTVYQYF

d_gene: TRBD1
abundance: few
v_gene: TRBV5-6
j_gene: TRBJ2-7
CDR3nt: TGTGCCAGCAGCTTGGCCTGGGGACAGGCGACCTACGAGCAGTACTTC
CDR3aa: CASSLAWGQATYEQYF

d_gene: .
abundance: .
v_gene: TRBV6-1
j_gene: TRBJ2-5
CDR3nt: TGTGCCAGCAGAGCCAGCGACAGGCAAGAGACCCAGTACTTC
CDR3aa: CASRASDRQETQYF

d_gene: .
abundance: few
v_gene: TRBV28
j_gene: TRBJ1-1
CDR3nt: TGTGCCAGCAGTACCCGGACAGTCCTGAACACTGAAGCTTTCTTT
CDR3aa: CASSTRTVLNTEAFF

d_gene: .
abundance: .
v_gene: TRBV2
j_gene: TRBJ1-2
CDR3nt: TGTGCCAGCAGTGAAAAGGGGTATGGCTACACCTTC
CDR3aa: CASSEKGYGYTF

d_gene: TRBD1
abundance: many
v_gene: TRBV7-8
j_gene: TRBJ1-6
CDR3nt: TGTGCCAGCAGCCGGGACAGGGGTAATTCACCCCTCCACTTT
CDR3aa: CASSRDRGNSPLHF

d_gene: .
abundance: few
v_gene: TRBV28
j_gene: TRBJ1-4
CDR3nt: TGTGCCAGCAGTTCACAGGGCTCCGGTGAAAAACTGTTTTTT
CDR3aa: CASSSQGSGEKLFF

d_gene: TRBD1
abundance: few
v_gene: TRBV7-2
j_gene: TRBJ2-4
CDR3nt: TGTGCCAGCAGCTTTGAGGGGGCACGATCCAAAAACATTCAGTACTTC
CDR3aa: CASSFEGARSKNIQYF

d_gene: .
abundance: few
v_gene: TRBV27
j_gene: TRBJ2-7
CDR3nt: TGTGCCAGCAGTTGGTTGAACAACCAGTACTTC
CDR3aa: CASSWLNNQYF

d_gene: .
abundance: .
v_gene: TRBV4-2
j_gene: TRBJ1-5
CDR3nt: TGTGCCAGCAGCCAAGAGAACGGTAATCAGCCCCAGCATTTT
CDR3aa: CASSQENGNQPQHF

d_gene: .
abundance: .
v_gene: TRBV18
j_gene: TRBJ1-5
CDR3nt: TGTGCCAGCTCACCAGTTTCAGGCCCCGGCAATCAGCCCCAGCATTTT
CDR3aa: CASSPVSGPGNQPQHF

d_gene: .
abundance: .
v_gene: TRBV29-1
j_gene: TRBJ2-5
CDR3nt: TGCAGCGTAGGGCAGGGTGAGACCCAGTACTTC
CDR3aa: CSVGQGETQYF

d_gene: .
abundance: few
v_gene: TRBV4-1
j_gene: TRBJ1-2
CDR3nt: TGCGCCAGCAGCCAAGATTACACCGGAGAAGGCTACACCTTC
CDR3aa: CASSQDYTGEGYTF

d_gene: TRBD2
abundance: .
v_gene: TRBV6-6
j_gene: TRBJ2-5
CDR3nt: TGTGCCAGCAGTCCGGGACTAGCGGGAGGAGAGACCCAGTACTTC
CDR3aa: CASSPGLAGGETQYF

d_gene: .
abundance: few
v_gene: TRBV5-4
j_gene: TRBJ2-1
CDR3nt: TGTGCCAGCAGCTTGGTCGGCAGGGGTATGGACAATGAGCAGTTCTTC
CDR3aa: CASSLVGRGMDNEQFF

d_gene: .
abundance: .
v_gene: TRBV29-1
j_gene: TRBJ1-4
CDR3nt: TGCAGCGTTGTGGAAGGGAGCCTTAATGAAAAACTGTTTTTT
CDR3aa: CSVVEGSLNEKLFF

d_gene: .
abundance: few
v_gene: TRBV28
j_gene: TRBJ1-5
CDR3nt: TGTGCCAGCAGCGCTACGTACGGCGGGCCCCAGCATTTT
CDR3aa: CASSATYGGPQHF

d_gene: .
abundance: .
v_gene: TRBV7-2
j_gene: TRBJ2-5
CDR3nt: TGTGCCAGCAGCCGGGGAGGGGGCCAAGAGACCCAGTACTTC
CDR3aa: CASSRGGGQETQYF

d_gene: TRBD1
abundance: few
v_gene: TRBV19
j_gene: TRBJ1-1
CDR3nt: TGTGCCAGTAGTCAAGGGGGCTGGAACACTGAAGCTTTCTTT
CDR3aa: CASSQGGWNTEAFF

d_gene: .
abundance: few
v_gene: TRBV28
j_gene: TRBJ2-2
CDR3nt: TGTGCCAGCAGTTTAGGAGGGAGCGGAGACACCGGGGAGCTGTTTTTT
CDR3aa: CASSLGGSGDTGELFF

d_gene: .
abundance: many
v_gene: TRBV6-6
j_gene: TRBJ2-5
CDR3nt: TGTGCCAGCGGGGCCGTCAAGGAAGAGACCCAGTACTTC
CDR3aa: CASGAVKEETQYF

d_gene: TRBD1
abundance: .
v_gene: TRBV28
j_gene: TRBJ1-5
CDR3nt: TGTGCCAGCAGGGGACAGGGGTTCAGCAATCAGCCCCAGCATTTT
CDR3aa: CASRGQGFSNQPQHF

d_gene: TRBD1
abundance: .
v_gene: TRBV28
j_gene: TRBJ2-7
CDR3nt: TGTGCCAGCAGCCGCGGACAGGGGGTCTACGAGCAGTACTTC
CDR3aa: CASSRGQGVYEQYF

d_gene: .
abundance: few
v_gene: TRBV9
j_gene: TRBJ2-1
CDR3nt: TGTGCCAGCAGCGTAGGGGTGGGAGGCTTCTACAATGAGCAGTTCTTC
CDR3aa: CASSVGVGGFYNEQFF

d_gene: TRBD2
abundance: few
v_gene: TRBV10-3
j_gene: TRBJ2-7
CDR3nt: TGTGCCATCAGTGAATCCGGGACTACCTACGAGCAGTACTTC
CDR3aa: CAISESGTTYEQYF

d_gene: .
abundance: many
v_gene: TRBV4-1
j_gene: TRBJ2-1
CDR3nt: TGCGCCAGCAGCCAAGAGGGGGCAAATTTCAATGAGCAGTTCTTC
CDR3aa: CASSQEGANFNEQFF

d_gene: .
abundance: .
v_gene: TRBV28
j_gene: TRBJ2-7
CDR3nt: TGTGCCAGCATCAGGCAATCCTCCTACGAGCAGTACTTC
CDR3aa: CASIRQSSYEQYF

d_gene: TRBD1
abundance: few
v_gene: TRBV9
j_gene: TRBJ2-1
CDR3nt: TGTGCCAGCAGCACCATTGGGGGACAGGGTGGTAATGAGCAGTTCTTC
CDR3aa: CASSTIGGQGGNEQFF

d_gene: .
abundance: few
v_gene: TRBV13
j_gene: TRBJ1-2
CDR3nt: TGTGCCAGCAGGGCCACAGGGTTATATGGCTACACCTTC
CDR3aa: CASRATGLYGYTF

d_gene: TRBD1
abundance: .
v_gene: TRBV28
j_gene: TRBJ1-2
CDR3nt: TGTGCCAGCAGTTTAGAGACAGGGGGATGGAGGTACACCTTC
CDR3aa: CASSLETGGWRYTF

d_gene: .
abundance: few
v_gene: TRBV19
j_gene: TRBJ1-5
CDR3nt: TGTGCCAGTAGTTGGACAGCAAGCAATCAGCCCCAGCATTTT
CDR3aa: CASSWTASNQPQHF

d_gene: TRBD2
abundance: few
v_gene: TRBV4-2
j_gene: TRBJ2-5
CDR3nt: TGTGCCAGCAGCCAAATCTCTAGCGGGAGGGCCGAAGAGACCCAGTACTTC
CDR3aa: CASSQISSGRAEETQYF

d_gene: TRBD1
abundance: few
v_gene: TRBV4-3
j_gene: TRBJ1-5
CDR3nt: TGCGCCAGCAGCCAATCAGGGGGGCAGCCCCAGCATTTT
CDR3aa: CASSQSGGQPQHF

d_gene: TRBD1
abundance: .
v_gene: TRBV7-9
j_gene: TRBJ2-7
CDR3nt: TGTGCCAGCAGCTCTTCAGGGGGCTTGGGGTACGAGCAGTACTTC
CDR3aa: CASSSSGGLGYEQYF

d_gene: TRBD2
abundance: .
v_gene: TRBV11-1
j_gene: TRBJ2-1
CDR3nt: TGTGCCAGCAGCCGCCGGGGACTACTCCAGGATGAGCAGTTCTTC
CDR3aa: CASSRRGLLQDEQFF

d_gene: TRBD1
abundance: many
v_gene: TRBV18
j_gene: TRBJ2-7
CDR3nt: TGTGCCAGCTCACCACAGGGACAGCCAACCTACGAGCAGTACTTC
CDR3aa: CASSPQGQPTYEQYF

d_gene: .
abundance: few
v_gene: TRBV6-5
j_gene: TRBJ2-6
CDR3nt: TGTGCCAGCAGTTACGGCAGGTCTGGGGCCAACGTCCTGACTTTC
CDR3aa: CASSYGRSGANVLTF

d_gene: TRBD1
abundance: .
v_gene: TRBV7-3
j_gene: TRBJ2-5
CDR3nt: TGTGCCAGCAGCCTAGACAGGGGGCCCCAAGAGACCCAGTACTTC
CDR3aa: CASSLDRGPQETQYF

d_gene: TRBD1
abundance: .
v_gene: TRBV7-3
j_gene: TRBJ2-3
CDR3nt: TGTGCCAGCAGCCCCAGGGGGATCGGCACAGATACGCAGTATTTT
CDR3aa: CASSPRGIGTDTQYF

d_gene: TRBD2
abundance: few
v_gene: TRBV11-2
j_gene: TRBJ2-1
CDR3nt: TGTGCCAGCAGCGCGGGTAGCGGGACTTACAATGAGCAGTTCTTC
CDR3aa: CASSAGSGTYNEQFF

d_gene: .
abundance: .
v_gene: TRBV7-2
j_gene: TRBJ1-2
CDR3nt: TGTGCCAGCAGCGTCCCGGACAGCCGATCGATGGTCGGCTACACCTTC
CDR3aa: CASSVPDSRSMVGYTF

d_gene: TRBD2
abundance: .
v_gene: TRBV9
j_gene: TRBJ2-1
CDR3nt: TGTGCCAGCAGCGTGAGCGGGAGCTCCTACAATGAGCAGTTCTTC
CDR3aa: CASSVSGSSYNEQFF

d_gene: .
abundance: .
v_gene: TRBV11-3
j_gene: TRBJ2-4
CDR3nt: TGTGCCAGCAGCTTAGATACGGGAGCGGGAAACATTCAGTACTTC
CDR3aa: CASSLDTGAGNIQYF

d_gene: .
abundance: few
v_gene: TRBV5-1
j_gene: TRBJ1-6
CDR3nt: TGCGCCAGCAGCTTGGTCGGTGATAATTCACCCCTCCACTTT
CDR3aa: CASSLVGDNSPLHF

d_gene: .
abundance: .
v_gene: TRBV11-3
j_gene: TRBJ2-5
CDR3nt: TGTGCCAGCAGCTTTTCCCCGGGTGGGACCCAGTACTTC
CDR3aa: CASSFSPGGTQYF